One and the same sample provided the 24 T cell receptor beta chains below, sequenced in a study of somatic mutations in cytotoxic T cells in rheumatoid arthritis. Sequencing used immunoSEQ multiplex PCR; TCRdb keeps in-frame clones, though not all of them. The table records about 15,000 clones, around 70% of them present only once. Sample: CD8+ T cells sorted from blood. These receptor sequences come from an adult with rheumatoid arthritis.

The chain couples TRBV11-2 to TRBJ2-1, with TRBD1 matching over 8 bases. From germline, CDR1 is SGHAT and CDR2 FQNNGV. The CDR3 extends over 12 amino acids. With V trimmed by 4 bases and J by 13 bases, 6 bases remained unmatched. The CDR3 loop is CASSSGGAAQFF. The CDR3 nucleotides read TGTGCCAGCAGCTCAGGGGGCGCAGCACAGTTCTTC.

The chain recombines TRBV30 with TRBJ1-6; D ambiguous. Trimming shortened V by 0 bases and J by 0 bases, and 3 bases separated the two germline ends. The CDR3 runs to 14 residues. Per germline, CDR1 GTSNPN and CDR2 SVGIG (reference sequence). CDR3 sequence: CAWSVGSYNSPLHF. The CDR3 region has the DNA TGTGCCTGGAGTGTCGGCTCCTATAATTCACCCCTCCACTTT.

This clone was seen more than once but under ten times. The rearrangement uses TRBV29-1 and TRBJ2-3; D unclear. The CDR3 totals 14 residues. Germline CDR1 SQVTM, CDR2 ANQGSEA. V was trimmed by 2 bases and J by 0 bases, leaving 9 bases between them. The CDR3 region has the DNA TGCAGCGTTGAATTTATCAGGAGCACAGATACGCAGTATTTT. As protein: CSVEFIRSTDTQYF.

The chain has TRBV28 and TRBJ2-5, with a tentative D call TRBD2 (6 bases). CDR1 and CDR2 (germline): MDHEN, SYDVKM. Trimming took 3 bases from V and 5 from J, leaving 13 bases between them. This CDR3 has 14 residues. CDR3 region: CASSFGTAGETQYF. Here the CDR3 DNA reads TGTGCCAGCAGTTTCGGGACTGCAGGGGAGACCCAGTACTTC.

On this clone itself: A junction end diverges from the germline sequence, so it may reflect a read error. This chain links TRBV15 with TRBJ2-7; D possibly corresponds to TRBD1 (6 bases). Germline CDR1 reads LNHNV; CDR2 reads YYDKDF (reference sequence). CDR3 size: 13 residues. This chain's CDR3 is CATSSGQSYKQYF. DNA of the CDR3: TGTGCCACCAGCAGTGGACAGTCCTACAAGCAGTACTTC.

The chain is built from TRBV9 and TRBJ2-3; 9 bases are a match to TRBD2. Germline CDR1 reads SGDLS; CDR2 reads YYNGEE. V trimming: 3 bases; J trimming: 6 bases; junction bases outside the gene matches: 14. This CDR3 contains 17 residues. The CDR3 DNA follows: TGTGCCAGCAGCGGAGGAGGCGGGGGGGCCGTGGACGATACGCAGTATTTT. Residues: CASSGGGGGAVDDTQYF.

V is TRBV18 and J is TRBJ2-3; perhaps TRBD2 as D (6 bases). The CDR3 runs 16 residues. Between the trimmed V and J ends, which lost 3 bases and 0 bases, there was a span of 13 bases. Germline loops: CDR1 KGHSH, CDR2 LQKENI. In DNA, the CDR3 is TGTGCCAGCTCACCCGGACTAACGGTGAGCACAGATACGCAGTATTTT. Its translation: CASSPGLTVSTDTQYF.

The CDR3 loop is CASSTTGNEQFF. CDR3 coding DNA: TGTGCCAGCAGTACGACAGGAAATGAGCAGTTCTTC. V and J are TRBV28 and TRBJ2-1; TRBD1 is a possible D gene (6 bases). Germline V gene data show CDR1 as MDHEN and CDR2 as SYDVKM. With 5 bases removed from V and 7 bases from J, the gap between germline ends came to 9 bases. This CDR3 spans 12 amino acids. The complete variable domain, with remaining parts taken from reference TRBV28 and TRBJ2-1, reads DVKVTQSSRYLVKRTGEKVFLECVQDMDHENMFWYRQDPGLGLRLIYFSYDVKMKEKGDIPEGYSVSREKKERFSLILESASTNQTSMYLCASSTTGNEQFFGPGTRLTVL.

This sequence joins TRBV10-1 and TRBJ1-4; tentatively, D is TRBD1 (5 bases). Trimming shortened V by 7 bases and J by 11 bases, and 11 bases separated the two germline ends. CDR3 length: 11 amino acids. Germline V gene sequence: CDR1 WNHNN, CDR2 SYGVQD (reference sequence). The CDR3 here is CASTLGVKLFF. The CDR3 DNA reads as TGCGCCAGCACCTTAGGGGTGAAACTGTTTTTT.

This clone appeared a few times. The chain employs TRBV27 and TRBJ2-7, with 8 positions matching TRBD2. Germline values: CDR1 MNHEY, CDR2 SMNVEV (reference sequence). The CDR3 runs to 18 residues. Unmatched junction bases numbered 19, after V lost 5 bases and J lost 4 bases. DNA of the CDR3: TGTGCCAGCAGTCCGATATTAGCCGCCGGGGGGGGACCGTACGAGCAGTACTTC. It translates to CASSPILAAGGGPYEQYF.

This clone was seen a few times. V is TRBV7-6 and J is TRBJ2-7; TRBD1 matches 7 bases. V shed 3 bases and J 6 bases; nucleotides not matched to a gene: 5. The length of the CDR3 is 13 residues. Germline V lookup: CDR1 SGHVS, CDR2 FNYEAQ. CDR3 DNA sequence: TGTGCCAGCAGCTTCGGACAGGCGGGCGAGCAGTACTTC. This translates into CASSFGQAGEQYF.

This clone has just a few counts. The same CDR3 can be traced to other DNA sequences in this sample. This chain uses TRBV19 with TRBJ1-1; no clear D gene. The CDR3 totals 12 residues. Germline V gene data show CDR1 as LNHDA and CDR2 as SQIVND (reference sequence). Trimming shortened V by 7 bases and J by 1 base, and 7 bases separated the two germline ends. The CDR3 spells CASKWQNTEAFF. CDR3 sequence (DNA): TGTGCCAGTAAATGGCAGAACACTGAAGCTTTCTTT.

The chain employs TRBV2 and TRBJ1-4; 8 bases line up with TRBD1. V dropped 0 bases and J dropped 4; count of bases not matched to a gene: 7. CDR3 length equals 17 residues. The V gene's germline CDR1 is SNHLY and CDR2 FYNNEI. The CDR3 DNA reads as TGTGCCAGCAGTGAAGCGCAGGGGGCAGCCTATAATGAAAAACTGTTTTTT. It is translated as CASSEAQGAAYNEKLFF. The full variable domain, with the rest looked up from reference TRBV2 and TRBJ1-4, is EPEVTQTPSHQVTQMGQEVILRCVPISNHLYFYWYRQILGQKVEFLVSFYNNEISEKSEIFDDQFSVERPDGSNFTLKIRSTKLEDSAMYFCASSEAQGAAYNEKLFFGSGTQLSVL.

The V and J genes are TRBV4-3 and TRBJ1-1; D gene ambiguous. The germline V gene has CDR1 LGHNA and CDR2 YSLEER. The CDR3 runs to 15 residues. Between the trimmed V and J ends, which lost 0 bases and 6 bases, there was a span of 14 bases. The CDR3 spells CASSQDKAAAPEAFF. The CDR3 DNA is TGCGCCAGCAGCCAAGATAAGGCGGCAGCCCCTGAAGCTTTCTTT.

The chain is built from TRBV28 and TRBJ1-2, with D uncertain. Trimming left V 6 bases short and J 5 bases short, with 10 bases between. This CDR3 region has 12 residues. Germline loops: CDR1 MDHEN, CDR2 SYDVKM. CDR3 bases: TGTGCCAGCAGCCCCCGCGGATATGGCTACACCTTC. The encoded protein is CASSPRGYGYTF.

This clone was observed a few times. The rearrangement links TRBV25-1 to TRBJ1-3, with D unresolved. The CDR3 is made up of 14 amino acids. The germline V and J ends were trimmed by 3 bases and 3 bases, with 9 bases remaining between them. CDR1 MGHDK and CDR2 SYGVNS come from the germline V gene. The DNA for the CDR3 is TGTGCCAGCAGTGATGCAGGCTTTGGAAACACCATATATTTT. It is translated as CASSDAGFGNTIYF.

CDR3 amino acids: CASSLVGPGGEQYF. In nucleotides, the CDR3 is TGTGCCAGCAGCTTAGTCGGGCCGGGGGGCGAGCAGTACTTC. The chain carries TRBV7-6 and TRBJ2-7; 7 bases are a match to TRBD2. Looked up from germline, CDR1 is SGHVS and CDR2 is FNYEAQ. The CDR3 is 14 amino acids. V lost 1 base to trimming and J lost 6 bases; unmatched junction nucleotides: 6.

This clone was observed once. The chain uses TRBV2 and TRBJ2-3; 7 nucleotides line up with TRBD1. Germline trimming cut 5 bases from V and 0 bases from J; bases unmatched to any gene: 8. Looked up from germline, CDR1 is SNHLY and CDR2 is FYNNEI. CDR3 length: 16 amino acids. In DNA form, the CDR3 reads TGTGCCAGCAGTTTTGACAGGGACAAGAGCACAGATACGCAGTATTTT. Translation: CASSFDRDKSTDTQYF.

The chain couples TRBV9 to TRBJ2-1; possibly TRBD2 for D (5 bases). This CDR3 contains 15 residues. Trimming took 0 bases from V and 4 from J, leaving 11 bases between them. Germline CDR1 and CDR2: SGDLS and YYNGEE. For the CDR3, the DNA is TGTGCCAGCAGCGTAGGCCTAGCTGGGTACAATGAGCAGTTCTTC. Amino acid sequence: CASSVGLAGYNEQFF.

This clone was detected a few times. The rearrangement joins TRBV7-9 to TRBJ1-1; maybe TRBD1 (5 bases). Germline lookup yields CDR1 SEHNR and CDR2 FQNEAQ (reference sequence). V lost 4 bases to trimming and J lost 5 bases, with 11 bases between them. The CDR3 sequence is 13 residues long. Here the CDR3 reads CASSWSRGTEAFF. The CDR3 DNA is TGTGCCAGCAGCTGGTCGCGGGGGACTGAAGCTTTCTTT.

The rearrangement uses TRBV28 and TRBJ2-1, with a weak D call TRBD2 (5 bases). Germline CDR1 MDHEN, CDR2 SYDVKM. The CDR3 is 12 amino acids. Trimming removed 7 bases at V and 10 bases at J, with 14 bases between. The CDR3 spells CASTPGGLEQFF. DNA for the CDR3: TGTGCCAGCACCCCCGGAGGTTTGGAGCAGTTCTTC. Full variable domain (missing parts from reference TRBV28 and TRBJ2-1): DVKVTQSSRYLVKRTGEKVFLECVQDMDHENMFWYRQDPGLGLRLIYFSYDVKMKEKGDIPEGYSVSREKKERFSLILESASTNQTSMYLCASTPGGLEQFFGPGTRLTVL.

The chain has TRBV6-6 and TRBJ1-1; D not resolved. Per germline, CDR1 MNHNY and CDR2 SVGAGI (reference sequence). Between the trimmed V and J ends, which lost 8 bases and 10 bases, there was a span of 11 bases. This CDR3 contains 10 residues. This CDR3 reads CASGDASAFF. DNA for the CDR3: TGTGCCAGCGGTGACGCATCAGCTTTCTTT.

This clone occurred a few times. The rearrangement links TRBV7-2 to TRBJ2-1; TRBD2 matches 14 bases. Germline V gives CDR1 SGHTA, CDR2 FQGNSA. V dropped 0 bases and J dropped 9; count of bases not matched to a gene: 4. The CDR3 sequence is 16 residues long. CDR3 protein: CASSLAGLAGDSEQFF. CDR3 nucleotide sequence: TGTGCCAGCAGCTTAGCGGGACTAGCGGGGGACTCTGAGCAGTTCTTC. Full variable domain (rest looked up from reference TRBV7-2 and TRBJ2-1): GAGVSQSPSNKVTEKGKDVELRCDPISGHTALYWYRQSLGQGLEFLIYFQGNSAPDKSGLPSDRFSAERTGGSVSTLTIQRTQQEDSAVYLCASSLAGLAGDSEQFFGPGTRLTVL.

The chain employs TRBV4-3 and TRBJ2-7, with 11 bases that match TRBD1. In germline, CDR1 is LGHNA, CDR2 YSLEER. This CDR3 spans 17 amino acids. Losses at the gene ends were 4 bases for V and 6 bases for J; bases not matched to a gene: 14. CDR3 nucleotides: TGCGCCAGCAGCCGAAGTCTTGCAGGGACAGGGGGTACCGAGCAGTACTTC. As protein: CASSRSLAGTGGTEQYF.